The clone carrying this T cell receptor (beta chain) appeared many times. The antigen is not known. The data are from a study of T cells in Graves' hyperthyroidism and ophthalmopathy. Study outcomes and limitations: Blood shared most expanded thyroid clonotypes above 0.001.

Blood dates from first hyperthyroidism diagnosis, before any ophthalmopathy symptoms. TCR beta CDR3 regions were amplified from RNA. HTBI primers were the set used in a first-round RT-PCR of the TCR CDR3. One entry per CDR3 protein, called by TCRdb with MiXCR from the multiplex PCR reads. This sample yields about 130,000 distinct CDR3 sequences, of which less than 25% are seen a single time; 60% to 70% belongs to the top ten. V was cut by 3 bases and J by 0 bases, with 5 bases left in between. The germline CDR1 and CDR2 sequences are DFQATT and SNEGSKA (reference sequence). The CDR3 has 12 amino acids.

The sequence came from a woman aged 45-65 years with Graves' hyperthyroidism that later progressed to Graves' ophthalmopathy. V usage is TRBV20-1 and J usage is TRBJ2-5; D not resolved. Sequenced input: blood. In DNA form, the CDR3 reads TGCAGTGCTAGCCCCAACCAAGAGACCCAGTACTTC. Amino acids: CSASPNQETQYF.